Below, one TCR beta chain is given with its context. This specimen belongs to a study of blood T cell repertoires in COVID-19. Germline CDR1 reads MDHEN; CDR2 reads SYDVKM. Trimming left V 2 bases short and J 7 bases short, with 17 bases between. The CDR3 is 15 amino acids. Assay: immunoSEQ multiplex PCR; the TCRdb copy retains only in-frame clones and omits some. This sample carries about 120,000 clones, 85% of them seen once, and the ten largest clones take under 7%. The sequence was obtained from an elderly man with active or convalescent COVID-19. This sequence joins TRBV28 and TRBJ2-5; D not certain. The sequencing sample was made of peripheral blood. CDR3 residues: CASSLSAGLKRTQYF. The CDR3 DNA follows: TGTGCCAGCAGTTTAAGCGCCGGCCTCAAGAGGACCCAGTACTTC.